Given below is one T cell receptor beta chain in context. This sample is part of a study of identical twins. J lost 5 bases, V lost 6 bases, and 1 base had no gene match. The germline V gene encodes CDR1 SGHVS and CDR2 FNYEAQ. The CDR3 spans 13 residues. TCRdb reanalysed the 5' RACE reads using MiXCR and keeps one entry per CDR3 protein. Here the sample spans approximately 680,000 distinct CDR3 sequences, roughly 7.2% being singletons. These records were also assigned to another study, of yellow fever vaccine responses in identical twins.

The sequencing input was PBMCs. This sequence joins TRBV7-6 and TRBJ2-1; 10 nucleotides agree with TRBD1. This receptor was obtained from a young woman in good health. The CDR3 is CASRGTGDNEQFF. CDR3 nucleotides: TGTGCCAGCAGGGGGACAGGGGACAATGAGCAGTTCTTC.